This T cell receptor (beta chain) was recorded in a study of T cell responses to AZD1222 COVID-19 vaccine. Study outcomes and limitations: White British ancestry dominated among donors, who included more females, and clonal diversity was possibly underestimated.

The CDR3 runs to 18 residues. Germline lookup yields CDR1 SGHKS and CDR2 YYEKEE (reference sequence). V dropped 0 bases and J dropped 0 bases, with 16 bases sitting between them. Only in-frame clones appear in the TCRdb table, and some are missing; sequencing was by immunoSEQ multiplex PCR. The repertoire holds tens of thousands of clones, approximately 91% seen once, with 22% in the top ten. This clone was found once. Its antigen remains unknown. The chain joins TRBV5-5 to TRBJ2-1; D may be TRBD1 or TRBD2 (5 bases each). The TCR originated in an adult in good health. The sequencing used peripheral blood, collected on day 0 of AZD1222 vaccination. For the CDR3, the DNA is TGTGCCAGCAGCTTGGATCGGGGCCAATTTAGCTCCTACAATGAGCAGTTCTTC. Protein sequence: CASSLDRGQFSSYNEQFF.